This T cell receptor beta chain was identified in a study of blood T cell repertoires in COVID-19. On the study more broadly: In each case, the material was cDNA or gDNA derived from T cells, B-cell-depleted T cells, or PBMCs.

This table comes from immunoSEQ multiplex PCR, and its TCRdb copy is limited to in-frame clones, with some not included. The table lists 98,000 or so clones, roughly four fifths of them singletons. Germline V gene data show CDR1 as SGHRS and CDR2 as YFSETQ. The CDR3 spans 14 residues. The ends were cut back, 5 bases at V and 3 bases at J, with 12 bases in the middle. What was sequenced was peripheral blood. The V and J genes are TRBV5-1 and TRBJ2-1, with D unresolved. This TCR derives from a man aged 60 to 75 with acute or convalescent COVID-19. CDR3 sequence reads: CASRGETFYNEQFF. The CDR3 nucleotides are TGCGCCAGCAGGGGCGAAACCTTCTACAATGAGCAGTTCTTC.